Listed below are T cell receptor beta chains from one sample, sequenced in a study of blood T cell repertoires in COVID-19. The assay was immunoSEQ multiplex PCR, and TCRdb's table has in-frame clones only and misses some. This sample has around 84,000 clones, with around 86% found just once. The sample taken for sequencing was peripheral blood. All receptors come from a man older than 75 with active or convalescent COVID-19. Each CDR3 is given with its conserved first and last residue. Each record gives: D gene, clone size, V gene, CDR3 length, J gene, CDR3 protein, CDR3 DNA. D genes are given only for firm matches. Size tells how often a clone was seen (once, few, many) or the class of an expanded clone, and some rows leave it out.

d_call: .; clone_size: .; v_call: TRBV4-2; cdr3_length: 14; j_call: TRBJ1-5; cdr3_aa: CASSQKTGNQPQHF; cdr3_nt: TGTGCCAGCAGCCAAAAGACTGGTAATCAGCCCCAGCATTTT
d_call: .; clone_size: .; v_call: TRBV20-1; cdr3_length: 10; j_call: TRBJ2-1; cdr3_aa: CSARRGEQFF; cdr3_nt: TGCAGTGCGAGAAGGGGTGAGCAGTTCTTC
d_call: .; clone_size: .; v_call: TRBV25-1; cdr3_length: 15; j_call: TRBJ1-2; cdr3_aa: CASSSAAGTGKGYTF; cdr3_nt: TGTGCCAGCAGTTCGGCTGCGGGCACAGGGAAAGGCTACACCTTC
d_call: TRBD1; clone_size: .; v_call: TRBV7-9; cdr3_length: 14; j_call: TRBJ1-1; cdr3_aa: CASSLQGGGAEAFF; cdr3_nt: TGTGCCAGCAGCCTACAGGGGGGAGGAGCTGAAGCTTTCTTT
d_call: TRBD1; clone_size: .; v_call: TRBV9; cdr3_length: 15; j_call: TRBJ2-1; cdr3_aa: CASSVETGGKYEQFF; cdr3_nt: TGTGCCAGCAGCGTAGAAACAGGGGGTAAATATGAGCAGTTCTTC
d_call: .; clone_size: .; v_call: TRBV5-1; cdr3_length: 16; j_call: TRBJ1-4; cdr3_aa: CASSQLSGGVNEKLFF; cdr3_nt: TGCGCCAGCAGCCAGCTCAGCGGGGGGGTTAATGAAAAACTGTTTTTT
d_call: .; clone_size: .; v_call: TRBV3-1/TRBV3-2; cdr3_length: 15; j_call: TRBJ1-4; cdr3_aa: CASSQVSRGSEKLFF; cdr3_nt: TGTGCCAGCAGCCAAGTTAGTAGGGGCAGTGAAAAACTGTTTTTT
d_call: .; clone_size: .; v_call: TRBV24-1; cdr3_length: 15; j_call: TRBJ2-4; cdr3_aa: CATSDPNSAKNIQYF; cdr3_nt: TGTGCCACCAGTGATCCTAACTCGGCCAAAAACATTCAGTACTTC
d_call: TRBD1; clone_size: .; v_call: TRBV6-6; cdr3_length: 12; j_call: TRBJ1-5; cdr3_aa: CATRQGSQPQHF; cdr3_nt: TGTGCCACCCGACAGGGGTCCCAGCCCCAGCATTTT
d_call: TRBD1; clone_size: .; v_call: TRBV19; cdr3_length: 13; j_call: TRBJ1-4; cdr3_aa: CASTGTGTEKLFF; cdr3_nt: TGTGCCAGTACCGGGACAGGGACCGAAAAACTGTTTTTT
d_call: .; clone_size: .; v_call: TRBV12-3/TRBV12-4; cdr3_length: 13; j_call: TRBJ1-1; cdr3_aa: CASSQPGWTEAFF; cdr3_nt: TGTGCCAGCAGTCAACCAGGGTGGACTGAAGCTTTCTTT
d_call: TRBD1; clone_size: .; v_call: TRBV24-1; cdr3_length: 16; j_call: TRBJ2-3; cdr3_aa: CATSDLGQGPRGTQYF; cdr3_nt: TGTGCCACCAGTGACCTAGGACAGGGCCCCCGGGGTACGCAGTATTTT
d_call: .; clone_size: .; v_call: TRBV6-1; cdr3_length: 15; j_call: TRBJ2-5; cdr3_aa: CASSEEDWRAMPQYF; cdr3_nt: TGTGCCAGCAGTGAAGAAGACTGGAGGGCCATGCCCCAGTACTTC
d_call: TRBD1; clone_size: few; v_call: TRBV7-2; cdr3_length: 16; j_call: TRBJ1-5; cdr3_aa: CASSLVARGRIQPQHF; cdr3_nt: TGTGCCAGCAGCTTAGTGGCCAGGGGGCGAATTCAGCCCCAGCATTTT
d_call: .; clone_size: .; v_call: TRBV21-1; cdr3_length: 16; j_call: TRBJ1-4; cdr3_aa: CASSSSGQGRAEKLFF; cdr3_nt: TGTGCCAGCAGCTCTTCGGGTCAGGGGAGGGCGGAAAAACTGTTTTTT
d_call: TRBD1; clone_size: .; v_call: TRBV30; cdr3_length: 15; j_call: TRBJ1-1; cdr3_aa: CAWRRGQGPNTEAFF; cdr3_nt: TGTGCCTGGAGACGTGGACAGGGACCGAACACTGAAGCTTTCTTT
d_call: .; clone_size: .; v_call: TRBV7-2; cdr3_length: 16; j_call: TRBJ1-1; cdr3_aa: CASSLFPPGEGTEAFF; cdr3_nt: TGTGCCAGCAGCTTATTCCCCCCAGGGGAAGGCACTGAAGCTTTCTTT
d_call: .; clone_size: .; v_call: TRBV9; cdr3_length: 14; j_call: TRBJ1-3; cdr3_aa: CASSVAGYGNTIYF; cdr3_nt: TGTGCCAGCAGCGTAGCGGGGTACGGAAACACCATATATTTT
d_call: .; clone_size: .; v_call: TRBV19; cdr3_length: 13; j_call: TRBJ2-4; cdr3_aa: CASRDGRSNIQYF; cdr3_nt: TGTGCCAGTCGGGATGGTCGATCAAACATTCAGTACTTC
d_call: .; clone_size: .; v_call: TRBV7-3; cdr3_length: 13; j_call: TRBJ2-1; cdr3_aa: CASGAGRPNEQFF; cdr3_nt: TGTGCCAGCGGCGCGGGGAGACCCAATGAGCAGTTCTTC
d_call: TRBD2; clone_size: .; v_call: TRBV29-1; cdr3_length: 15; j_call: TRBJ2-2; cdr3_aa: CSVEGAGGPTGELFF; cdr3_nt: TGCAGCGTTGAGGGGGCGGGGGGACCCACCGGGGAGCTGTTTTTT
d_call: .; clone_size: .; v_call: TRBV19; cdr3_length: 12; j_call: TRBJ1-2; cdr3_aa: CASSQGYYGYTF; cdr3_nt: TGTGCCAGTAGTCAGGGGTACTATGGCTACACCTTC
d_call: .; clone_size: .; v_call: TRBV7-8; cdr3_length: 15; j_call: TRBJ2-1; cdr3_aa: CASSLRFFSYNEQFF; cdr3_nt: TGTGCCAGCAGCTTACGGTTTTTCTCCTACAATGAGCAGTTCTTC
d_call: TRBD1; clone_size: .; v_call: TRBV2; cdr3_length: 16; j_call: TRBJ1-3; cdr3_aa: CASNRGHPSSGNTIYF; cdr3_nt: TGTGCCAGCAATAGGGGGCACCCGAGCTCTGGAAACACCATATATTTT
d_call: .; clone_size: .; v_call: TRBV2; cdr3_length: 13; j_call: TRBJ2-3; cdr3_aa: CARTREVTDTQYF; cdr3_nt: TGTGCCAGGACCCGTGAGGTCACAGATACGCAGTATTTT
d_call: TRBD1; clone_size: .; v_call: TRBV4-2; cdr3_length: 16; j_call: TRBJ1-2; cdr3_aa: CASSQAPPGGAYGYTF; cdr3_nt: TGTGCCAGCAGCCAAGCCCCCCCAGGGGGAGCCTATGGCTACACCTTC
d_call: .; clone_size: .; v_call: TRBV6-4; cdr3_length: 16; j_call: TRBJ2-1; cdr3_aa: CASSEFAVPSYNEQFF; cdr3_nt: TGTGCCAGCAGTGAATTTGCGGTACCATCCTACAATGAGCAGTTCTTC
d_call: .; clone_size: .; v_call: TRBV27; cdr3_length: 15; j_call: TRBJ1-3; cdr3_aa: CASSLDPYSGNTIYF; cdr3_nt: TGTGCCAGCAGTCTAGACCCGTACTCTGGAAACACCATATATTTT
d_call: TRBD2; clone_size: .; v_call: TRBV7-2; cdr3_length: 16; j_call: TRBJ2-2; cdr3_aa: CASTRHRGEGTGELFF; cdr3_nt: TGTGCCAGCACCCGCCACCGGGGGGAAGGCACCGGGGAGCTGTTTTTT
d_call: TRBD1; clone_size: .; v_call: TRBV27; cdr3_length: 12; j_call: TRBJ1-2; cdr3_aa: CATSQGGYGYTF; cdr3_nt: TGTGCCACCTCACAGGGGGGCTATGGCTACACCTTC
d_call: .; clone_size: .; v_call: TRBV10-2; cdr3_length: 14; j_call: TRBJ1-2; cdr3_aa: CASAEWRASYGYTF; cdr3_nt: TGCGCCAGCGCTGAGTGGAGGGCCTCCTATGGCTACACCTTC
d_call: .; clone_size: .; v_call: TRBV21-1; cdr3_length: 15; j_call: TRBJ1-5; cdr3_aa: CASPGVPREAQPQHF; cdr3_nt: TGTGCCAGCCCTGGGGTGCCCAGGGAAGCTCAGCCCCAGCATTTT
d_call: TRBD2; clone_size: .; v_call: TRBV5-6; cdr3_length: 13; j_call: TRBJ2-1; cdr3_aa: CASSSAGPSEQFF; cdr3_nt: TGTGCCAGCAGCTCAGCGGGACCCTCTGAGCAGTTCTTC
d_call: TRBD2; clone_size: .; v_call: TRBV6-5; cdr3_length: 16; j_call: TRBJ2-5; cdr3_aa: CASSYFGRRGGETQYF; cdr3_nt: TGTGCCAGCAGTTACTTCGGTCGGCGGGGGGGAGAGACCCAGTACTTC
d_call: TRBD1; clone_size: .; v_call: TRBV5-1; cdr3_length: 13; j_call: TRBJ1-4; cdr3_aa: CASSRDSNEKLFF; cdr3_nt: TGCGCCAGTTCTAGGGACAGTAATGAAAAACTGTTTTTT
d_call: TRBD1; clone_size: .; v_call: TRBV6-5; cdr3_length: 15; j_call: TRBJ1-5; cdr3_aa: CASSKIQGANQPQHF; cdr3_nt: TGTGCCAGCAGTAAAATACAGGGGGCCAATCAGCCCCAGCATTTT
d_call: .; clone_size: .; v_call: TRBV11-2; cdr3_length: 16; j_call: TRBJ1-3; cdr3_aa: CASSLTSGVPGNTIYF; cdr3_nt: TGTGCCAGCAGCCTCACCTCGGGGGTACCTGGAAACACCATATATTTT
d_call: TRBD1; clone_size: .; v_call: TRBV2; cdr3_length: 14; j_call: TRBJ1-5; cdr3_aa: CASRTTGAGQPQHF; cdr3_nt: TGTGCCAGCAGGACTACAGGGGCGGGTCAGCCCCAGCATTTT
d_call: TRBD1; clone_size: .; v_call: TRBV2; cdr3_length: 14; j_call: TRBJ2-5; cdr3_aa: CASNPGTGAKTQYF; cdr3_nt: TGTGCCAGCAATCCCGGGACAGGGGCGAAGACCCAGTACTTC
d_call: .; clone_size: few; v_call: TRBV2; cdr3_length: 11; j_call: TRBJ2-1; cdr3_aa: CASSRVNEQFF; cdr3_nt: TGTGCCAGCAGTCGGGTGAATGAGCAGTTCTTC
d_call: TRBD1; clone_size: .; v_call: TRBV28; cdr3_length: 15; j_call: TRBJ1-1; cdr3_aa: CASRGAGGSNTEAFF; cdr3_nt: TGTGCCAGCAGAGGGGCAGGGGGCTCGAACACTGAAGCTTTCTTT
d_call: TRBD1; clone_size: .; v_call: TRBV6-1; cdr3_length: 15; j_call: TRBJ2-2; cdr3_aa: CASSEARTGTGELFF; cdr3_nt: TGTGCCAGCAGTGAAGCGCGGACAGGAACCGGGGAGCTGTTTTTT
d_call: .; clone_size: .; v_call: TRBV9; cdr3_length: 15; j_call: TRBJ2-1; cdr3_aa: CASSASPRNYNEQFF; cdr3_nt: TGTGCCAGCAGCGCGAGCCCGCGAAACTACAATGAGCAGTTCTTC
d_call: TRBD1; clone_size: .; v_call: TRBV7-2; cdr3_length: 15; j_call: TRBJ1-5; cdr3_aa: CASSDRVGSNQPQHF; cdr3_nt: TGTGCCAGCAGCGACAGGGTCGGGAGCAATCAGCCCCAGCATTTT
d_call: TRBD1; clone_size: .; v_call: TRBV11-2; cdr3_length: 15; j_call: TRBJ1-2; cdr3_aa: CASSATGTGHIGYTF; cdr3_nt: TGTGCCAGCAGCGCGACCGGGACAGGGCATATTGGCTACACCTTC